Following are 29 T cell receptor beta chains from one sample sequenced in a study of T cell responses to AZD1222 COVID-19 vaccine. This table comes from immunoSEQ multiplex PCR, and its TCRdb copy is limited to in-frame clones, with some not included. This table has approximately 76,000 clones, 88% appearing once. The source was peripheral blood, collected on day 0 of AZD1222 vaccination. The receptors stem from an adult in good health.

A note on this clone: The DNA is left out, because the CDR3 cannot be placed on it with certainty; the CDR3 is given as TCRdb lists it. The chain links TRBV7-5 to TRBJ1-5; the table names TRBD1, a call not compared with the DNA. TRBV7-5 is a pseudogene locus. Including both end residues, the CDR3 is 16 amino acids long. The CDR3 sequence is CARSSQVARGNQPQHF.

The chain has TRBV7-9 and TRBJ1-5; D gene unclear. V lost 1 base to trimming and J lost 0 bases, with 1 base between them. The CDR3 has 13 amino acids. CDR1 and CDR2 (germline): SEHNR, FQNEAQ (reference sequence). CDR3 sequence reads: CASSLVSNQPQHF. In DNA, the CDR3 is TGTGCCAGCAGCTTAGTTAGCAATCAGCCCCAGCATTTT.

This rearrangement joins TRBV28 to TRBJ2-7; 8 nucleotides match TRBD1. CDR1 is MDHEN and CDR2 is SYDVKM in the germline V gene. Trimming cost V 5 bases and J 4 bases; bases outside gene matches: 7. The CDR3 is made up of 14 amino acids. In DNA form, the CDR3 reads TGTGCCAGCAGTCTCAGTCAGGGGGCGTACGAGCAGTACTTC. Residues: CASSLSQGAYEQYF.

The rearrangement links TRBV28 to TRBJ1-5; 10 positions match TRBD1. CDR1 and CDR2 (germline): MDHEN, SYDVKM. The junction had 6 bases not matched to a gene; V was cut back by 10 bases and J by 9 bases. This CDR3 spans 12 amino acids. The CDR3 region has the DNA TGTGCCACTGGACAGGGGGTTCGGCCCCAGCATTTT. This sequence encodes CATGQGVRPQHF.

The chain employs TRBV18 and TRBJ2-3, with 9 bases fitting TRBD1. The CDR3 extends over 14 amino acids. V shed 5 bases and J 2 bases; nucleotides not matched to a gene: 2. Germline values: CDR1 KGHSH, CDR2 LQKENI. The CDR3, as DNA: TGTGCCAGCTCAAGGGACAGGGACACAGATACGCAGTATTTT. Residues: CASSRDRDTDTQYF.

V gene TRBV30 combines with J gene TRBJ2-2, with TRBD2 matching 7 bases. CDR1 and CDR2 (germline): GTSNPN, SVGIG (reference sequence). After removal of 5 bases from V and 5 bases from J, the junction contained 8 bases not matched to a gene. This CDR3 spans 14 amino acids. The CDR3 here is CAWARLAMTGELFF. CDR3 DNA: TGTGCCTGGGCACGACTAGCTATGACCGGGGAGCTGTTTTTT.

The chain couples TRBV18 to TRBJ2-2, with 7 bases matching TRBD1. V was pared by 6 bases and J by 2 bases, with 9 bases of the junction left unmatched. Germline assignment: CDR1 KGHSH and CDR2 LQKENI. This CDR3 has 16 residues. CDR3 in DNA: TGTGCCAGCTCCCTCTTCCGACAGGGAAACACCGGGGAGCTGTTTTTT. Translating gives CASSLFRQGNTGELFF. The full variable domain, with the rest looked up from reference TRBV18 and TRBJ2-2, is NAGVMQNPRHLVRRRGQEARLRCSPMKGHSHVYWYRQLPEEGLKFMVYLQKENIIDESGMPKERFSAEFPKEGPSILRIQQVVRGDSAAYFCASSLFRQGNTGELFFGEGSRLTVL.

The chain uses TRBV7-8 and TRBJ2-1, with TRBD2 as a possible D gene (5 bases). Trimming left V 2 bases short and J 1 base short, with 9 bases between. Germline V gives CDR1 SGHVS, CDR2 FQNEAQ. This CDR3 has 15 amino acids. CDR3 region: CASSLKRESYNEQFF. The CDR3 coding sequence is TGTGCCAGCAGCTTAAAGAGGGAGTCCTACAATGAGCAGTTCTTC.

The chain joins TRBV18 to TRBJ1-1; TRBD1 agrees at 10 bases. The junction had 5 bases not matched to a gene; V was cut back by 4 bases and J by 3 bases. The length of the CDR3 is 15 residues. CDR1 KGHSH and CDR2 LQKENI come from the germline V gene. As DNA, the CDR3 is TGTGCCAGCTCACTAGGACAGGGGGGCGACACTGAAGCTTTCTTT. Residues: CASSLGQGGDTEAFF.

V is TRBV28 and J is TRBJ1-1; the match to TRBD1 covers 7 bases. CDR3 length: 12 residues. Unmatched junction bases numbered 4, after V lost 4 bases and J lost 8 bases. Looked up from germline, CDR1 is MDHEN and CDR2 is SYDVKM. CDR3 bases: TGTGCCAGCAGTTCGACAGGGAGGGAAGCTTTCTTT. The encoded protein is CASSSTGREAFF.

This chain links TRBV28 with TRBJ1-2, with 7 bases that match TRBD1. The germline V gene encodes CDR1 MDHEN and CDR2 SYDVKM. CDR3 length: 16 residues. Trimming at V came to 6 bases and at J to 5 bases, leaving 15 bases not matched to a gene. CDR3 coding DNA: TGTGCCAGCAGGGGGGACAAGGGGGCCCGATGGTATGGCTACACCTTC. Encoded protein: CASRGDKGARWYGYTF.

V gene TRBV15 combines with J gene TRBJ2-3; tentative D call: TRBD2 (5 bases). Trimming pared 6 bases from V and 1 base from J, leaving 14 bases between. The CDR3 has 15 residues. Per germline, CDR1 LNHNV and CDR2 YYDKDF (reference sequence). The CDR3 DNA is TGTGCCACCAGAGAAGAGGGTTGGGGCACAGATACGCAGTATTTT. This codes for CATREEGWGTDTQYF.

The rearrangement links TRBV9 to TRBJ2-3; 9 bases line up with TRBD2. The ends lost 1 base at V and 2 bases at J; junction bases unmatched: 5. The CDR3 consists of 16 residues. Germline V gene data show CDR1 as SGDLS and CDR2 as YYNGEE. CDR3 residues: CASSVRLAEATDTQYF. The CDR3 DNA is TGTGCCAGCAGCGTAAGACTAGCGGAAGCCACAGATACGCAGTATTTT.

The rearrangement links TRBV29-1 to TRBJ1-2; perhaps TRBD1 as D (5 bases). CDR3 length: 13 residues. Trimming shortened V by 2 bases and J by 11 bases, and 18 bases separated the two germline ends. Germline lookup yields CDR1 SQVTM and CDR2 ANQGSEA. The CDR3 here is CSVELGPTLGYTF. CDR3 sequence (DNA): TGCAGCGTTGAATTGGGACCGACCCTTGGGTACACCTTC.

This chain connects TRBV10-2 to TRBJ2-3; 8 bases fit TRBD2. Germline values: CDR1 WSHSY, CDR2 SAAADI. Unmatched junction bases numbered 0, after V lost 6 bases and J lost 1 base. The CDR3 has 13 residues. CDR3 sequence reads: CASRTSGTDTQYF. CDR3 bases: TGCGCCAGCAGGACTAGCGGCACAGATACGCAGTATTTT.

CDR3 coding DNA: TGTGCCAGCAGCCTGGGACAGTTAAGCTCCTACGAGCAGTACTTC. Residues: CASSLGQLSSYEQYF. The J gene is TRBJ2-7, the V gene TRBV28, with 7 nucleotides matching TRBD1. Germline CDR1 and CDR2: MDHEN and SYDVKM. The length of the CDR3 is 15 residues. After removal of 6 bases from V and 0 bases from J, the junction contained 8 bases not matched to a gene.

The chain is built from TRBV5-1 and TRBJ2-7; tentatively, D is TRBD1 (5 bases). This CDR3 is built from 14 residues. V gave up 0 bases and J gave up 5 bases, with 12 bases separating them. Looked up from germline, CDR1 is SGHRS and CDR2 is YFSETQ. Here the CDR3 reads CASSLGQSRDEQYF. DNA for the CDR3: TGCGCCAGCAGCTTGGGACAGTCCCGCGACGAGCAGTACTTC.

On this clone itself: At one end, the junction sequence differs from germline, possibly due to a read error. The genes are TRBV30 and TRBJ1-1; D is ambiguous. Per germline, CDR1 GTSNPN and CDR2 SVGIG (reference sequence). This CDR3 comprises 12 residues. The CDR3 is CAGRREVAEAFF. The CDR3 nucleotides read TGTGCCGGGAGACGGGAAGTCGCTGAAGCTTTCTTT.

This chain joins TRBV15 and TRBJ2-1, with 8 bases fitting TRBD2. With 3 bases clipped from V and 7 bases from J, the junction kept 8 bases outside the gene matches. The CDR3 is 15 residues long. Germline-derived CDR1 and CDR2 are LNHNV and YYDKDF (reference sequence). The CDR3 reads CATSSPGTSLNEQFF. CDR3 sequence (DNA): TGTGCCACCAGCAGTCCTGGGACTAGTTTAAATGAGCAGTTCTTC.

This rearrangement joins TRBV7-2 to TRBJ1-1, with 8 bases fitting TRBD1. The germline CDR1 and CDR2 sequences are SGHTA and FQGNSA. V was clipped by 5 bases and J by 6 bases; unmatched bases: 11. This CDR3 comprises 15 residues. The CDR3 sequence is CASSQNRGKRAEAFF. DNA of the CDR3: TGTGCCAGCAGCCAAAACAGGGGGAAGCGGGCTGAAGCTTTCTTT.

The chain is built from TRBV5-1 and TRBJ2-3; 10 nucleotides agree with TRBD2. The CDR3 contains 16 residues. Germline V lookup: CDR1 SGHRS, CDR2 YFSETQ. V dropped 1 base and J dropped 6; count of bases not matched to a gene: 8. The chain's CDR3 is CASSLSASGGGDTQYF. The CDR3, as DNA: TGCGCCAGCAGCTTGTCGGCTAGCGGGGGTGGGGATACGCAGTATTTT.

This clone was seen a single time. The chain has TRBV6-6 and TRBJ1-6; tentative D call: TRBD1 (5 bases). The V end lost 1 base, the J end lost 9 bases, and 13 bases lay between the germline ends. Germline CDR1 reads MNHNY; CDR2 reads SVGAGI (reference sequence). The CDR3 loop spans 15 amino acids. The CDR3 DNA sequence: TGTGCCAGCAGTTACTTGGGGACGTTGAGTTCACCCCTCCACTTT. This translates into CASSYLGTLSSPLHF.

V gene TRBV19 combines with J gene TRBJ1-5; the match to TRBD1 covers 8 bases. The trim removed 3 bases at V and 3 bases at J, leaving 7 bases unmatched. Germline-derived CDR1 and CDR2 are LNHDA and SQIVND (reference sequence). The CDR3 contains 16 residues. This CDR3 is CASSIGTGDHNQPQHF. The CDR3 coding sequence is TGTGCCAGTAGTATTGGGACAGGAGACCACAATCAGCCCCAGCATTTT.

The rearrangement uses TRBV4-1 and TRBJ2-1, with TRBD2 matching 9 bases. CDR1 and CDR2 (germline): MGHRA, YSYEKL. The CDR3 contains 14 residues. The J segment lost 4 bases and the V segment lost 4 bases, leaving 2 bases of the junction unmatched. CDR3 sequence (DNA): TGCGCCAGCAGCCTTAGCGGGGGATACAATGAGCAGTTCTTC. This gives the protein CASSLSGGYNEQFF.

V is TRBV9 and J is TRBJ1-3, with D possibly TRBD1 on 6 matching bases. Trimming cost V 4 bases and J 4 bases, with 15 bases left between them. Germline-derived CDR1 and CDR2 are SGDLS and YYNGEE. CDR3 length: 15 residues. In DNA form, the CDR3 reads TGTGCCAGCAGCCCCCGGACAGCAGGAGGAAACACCATATATTTT. It yields the protein CASSPRTAGGNTIYF. Full variable domain (missing parts from reference TRBV9 and TRBJ1-3): DSGVTQTPKHLITATGQRVTLRCSPRSGDLSVYWYQQSLDQGLQFLIQYYNGEERAKGNILERFSAQQFPDLHSELNLSSLELGDSALYFCASSPRTAGGNTIYFGEGSWLTVV.

The V call is TRBV25-1, the J call TRBJ1-1, with a weak D call TRBD1 (5 bases). This CDR3 has 14 residues. Germline assignment: CDR1 MGHDK and CDR2 SYGVNS. V lost 2 bases to trimming and J lost 3 bases, with 10 bases between them. The CDR3, as DNA: TGTGCCAGCAGTGAACTCGGGGGTGACACTGAAGCTTTCTTT. Protein product: CASSELGGDTEAFF. Full variable domain (outside the CDR3, taken from reference TRBV25-1 and TRBJ1-1): EADIYQTPRYLVIGTGKKITLECSQTMGHDKMYWYQQDPGMELHLIHYSYGVNSTEKGDLSSESTVSRIRTEHFPLTLESARPSHTSQYLCASSELGGDTEAFFGQGTRLTVV.

V gene TRBV15 combines with J gene TRBJ2-7; the D call may be TRBD1 or TRBD2 (5 bases each). Germline V lookup: CDR1 LNHNV, CDR2 YYDKDF (reference sequence). V dropped 1 base and J dropped 1 base, with 5 bases sitting between them. The CDR3 is 13 amino acids. CDR3 bases: TGTGCCACCAGCAGAGGGGGGTCCTACGAGCAGTACTTC. It is translated as CATSRGGSYEQYF.

The chain combines TRBV5-3 with TRBJ2-7; TRBD1 aligns across 7 bases. The J call is doubtful: the DNA matches TRBJ2-1 better. Being an ORF, TRBV5-3 has a function that is uncertain. This CDR3 contains 16 residues. In DNA form, the CDR3 reads TGTGCCAGAAGCTTGGACTCTCGGGACAGAGAGGTTGAGCAGTTCTTC. It codes for CARSLDSRDREVEQFF.

This chain links TRBV6-1 with TRBJ2-7; D unclear. There are 15 residues in the CDR3. The V gene lost 2 bases and the J gene lost 0 bases, with 11 bases spanning the gap. From germline, CDR1 is MNHNS and CDR2 SASEGT. Written as DNA, the CDR3 is TGTGCCAGCAGTGAATCGGGTGTAAGCTCCTACGAGCAGTACTTC. It is translated as CASSESGVSSYEQYF.